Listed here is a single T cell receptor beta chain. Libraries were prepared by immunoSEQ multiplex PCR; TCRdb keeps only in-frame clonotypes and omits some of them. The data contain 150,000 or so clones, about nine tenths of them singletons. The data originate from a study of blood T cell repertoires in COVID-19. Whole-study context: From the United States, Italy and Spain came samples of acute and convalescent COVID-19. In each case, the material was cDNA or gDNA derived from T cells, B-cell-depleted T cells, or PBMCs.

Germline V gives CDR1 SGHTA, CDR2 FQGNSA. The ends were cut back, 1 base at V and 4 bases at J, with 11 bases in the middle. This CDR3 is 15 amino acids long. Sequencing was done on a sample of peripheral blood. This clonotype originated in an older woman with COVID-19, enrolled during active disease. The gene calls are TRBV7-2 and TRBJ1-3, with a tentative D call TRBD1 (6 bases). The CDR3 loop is CASSLGSGEGNTIYF. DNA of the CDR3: TGTGCCAGCAGCTTAGGGTCAGGGGAAGGAAACACCATATATTTT.